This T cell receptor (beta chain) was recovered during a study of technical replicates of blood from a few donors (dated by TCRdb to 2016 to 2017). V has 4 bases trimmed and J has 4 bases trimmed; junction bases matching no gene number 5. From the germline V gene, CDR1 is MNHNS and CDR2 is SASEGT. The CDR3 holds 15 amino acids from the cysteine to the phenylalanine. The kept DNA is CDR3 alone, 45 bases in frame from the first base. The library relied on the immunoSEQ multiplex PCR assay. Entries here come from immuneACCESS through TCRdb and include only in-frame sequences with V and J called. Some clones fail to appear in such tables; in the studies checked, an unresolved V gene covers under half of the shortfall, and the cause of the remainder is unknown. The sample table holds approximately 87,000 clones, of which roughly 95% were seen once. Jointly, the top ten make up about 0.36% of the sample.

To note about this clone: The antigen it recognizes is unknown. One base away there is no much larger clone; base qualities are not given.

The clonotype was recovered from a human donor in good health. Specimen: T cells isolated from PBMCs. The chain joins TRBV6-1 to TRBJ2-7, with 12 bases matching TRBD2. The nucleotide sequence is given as TGTGCCAGCAGTGCCCGACTAGCGGGAGCTTACGAGCAGTACTTC. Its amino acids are CASSARLAGAYEQYF.